A single sample gave rise to the 14 T cell receptor beta chains below, sequenced in a study of regulatory T cells in long-lasting Graves disease. Relying on iRepertoire HTBI primers and Arm-PCR of CDR3 regions, the team built TCR beta libraries. One entry per CDR3 protein, called by TCRdb with MiXCR from the multiplex PCR reads. The sample carries a few hundred thousand distinct CDR3 sequences, roughly 23% recorded once. Time point noted: persistent/refractory GD, antithyroid drugs over 5 years with positive TRAb. TCR sequences were obtained from RNA taken from PBMCs. The material sequenced was peripheral blood mononuclear cells (PBMCs), taken when the disease was refractory, from a patient treated with antithyroid drugs. The origin of the receptors is a female donor with Graves disease.

This clonotype came up many times. This chain links TRBV27 with TRBJ2-7; 8 bases are shared with TRBD1. Germline lookup yields CDR1 MNHEY and CDR2 SMNVEV (reference sequence). Trimming cost V 5 bases and J 3 bases; bases outside gene matches: 6. This CDR3 is 14 amino acids long. CDR3 protein: CASSRDRMIYEQYF. The DNA of the CDR3 is TGTGCCAGCAGTAGGGACAGGATGATCTACGAGCAGTACTTC.

This clonotype was seen ten or more times. The V call is TRBV28, the J call TRBJ1-6; possibly TRBD1 for D (6 bases). Trimming cost V 2 bases and J 6 bases, with 8 bases left between them. This CDR3 region has 14 residues. CDR1 is MDHEN and CDR2 is SYDVKM in the germline V gene. The CDR3 loop is CASSLGQTNSPLHF. DNA of the CDR3: TGTGCCAGCAGTTTAGGACAGACTAATTCACCCCTCCACTTT.

V gene TRBV5-1 combines with J gene TRBJ1-2, with D possibly TRBD1 on 5 matching bases. Germline V lookup: CDR1 SGHRS, CDR2 YFSETQ. The CDR3 is 19 residues long. The germline V and J ends were trimmed by 4 bases and 4 bases, with 29 bases remaining between them. The CDR3: CASSPGVGAYAGPSYGYTF. The CDR3 coding sequence is TGCGCCAGCAGCCCGGGAGTCGGGGCCTACGCTGGTCCTTCCTATGGCTACACCTTC.

V and J are TRBV27 and TRBJ2-5, with D tentatively TRBD2 (5 bases). With the DNA end fitting TRBJ2-7 better, the J assignment may be wrong. CDR1 MNHEY and CDR2 SMNVEV come from the germline V gene (reference sequence). This CDR3 is 14 amino acids long. DNA of the CDR3: TGTGCCAGCAGTTTAGCTAGCATGGCCTACGAGCAGTACTTC. Its protein product is CASSLASMAYEQYF.

With respect to this clonotype: The junction differs from germline at one of its ends, possibly a read error. The CDR3, as DNA: TGTGCCGGCAGTCCTAGCGGGAGGGCCCTCTACGAGCAGTACTTC. Translated, it gives CAGSPSGRALYEQYF. The rearrangement links TRBV28 to TRBJ2-7; 12 positions agree with TRBD2. The CDR3 covers 15 residues. Germline CDR1 MDHEN, CDR2 SYDVKM.

The chain joins TRBV27 to TRBJ2-7; either TRBD1 or TRBD2 may supply D (5 bases each). From germline, CDR1 is MNHEY and CDR2 SMNVEV (reference sequence). Trimming cost V 6 bases and J 3 bases, with 18 bases left between them. The CDR3 covers 15 residues. This CDR3 is CASSWTRDARYEQYF. The DNA of the CDR3 is TGTGCCAGCAGCTGGACCCGGGACGCTCGCTACGAGCAGTACTTC.

This chain joins TRBV19 and TRBJ2-1; D possibly corresponds to TRBD2 (5 bases). Between the trimmed V and J ends, which lost 5 bases and 1 base, there was a span of 9 bases. This CDR3 comprises 14 residues. The germline V gene has CDR1 LNHDA and CDR2 SQIVND (reference sequence). The CDR3 region has the DNA TGTGCCAGTAGTCGGGGTTTTTCCTACAATGAGCAGTTCTTC. Translation gives CASSRGFSYNEQFF.

Notes on this clonotype: This may arise from a read error, as a much more abundant clone is one base away. The gene calls are TRBV20-1 and TRBJ1-4; D unclear. The CDR3 is made up of 13 amino acids. Looked up from germline, CDR1 is DFQATT and CDR2 is SNEGSKA (reference sequence). The CDR3 is CSATVSANEELFF. The DNA for the CDR3 is TGCAGTGCTACCGTAAGCGCGAATGAAGAACTGTTTTTT.

This clonotype has a count of ten or more. This chain joins TRBV2 and TRBJ2-2; 7 nucleotides match TRBD1. The V gene end was trimmed by 5 bases and the J gene end by 0 bases; junction bases not matched to a gene: 6. The CDR3 sequence is 16 residues long. Germline V gives CDR1 SNHLY, CDR2 FYNNEI. In DNA form, the CDR3 reads TGTGCCAGCAGTCCCTACGGGACAGCGAACACCGGGGAGCTGTTTTTT. Translation gives CASSPYGTANTGELFF.

This clonotype has ten or more counts. The V call is TRBV20-1, the J call TRBJ2-7; TRBD2 might be the D (5 bases). The germline V gene has CDR1 DFQATT and CDR2 SNEGSKA (reference sequence). This CDR3 spans 14 amino acids. Deletions cut 3 bases from V and 2 bases from J, with 14 bases between. CDR3 residues: CSASRGSYTYEQYF. The CDR3 coding sequence is TGCAGTGCTAGCCGTGGGAGCTACACCTACGAGCAGTACTTC.

J is TRBJ1-1 and V is TRBV7-9; 8 positions match TRBD1. The CDR3 loop spans 14 amino acids. Losses at the gene ends were 1 base for V and 8 bases for J; bases not matched to a gene: 6. CDR1 SEHNR and CDR2 FQNEAQ come from the germline V gene (reference sequence). The CDR3 sequence: CASSLGAQGGEAFF. CDR3 DNA: TGTGCCAGCAGCTTAGGGGCACAGGGGGGGGAAGCTTTCTTT.

This clonotype was counted between two and nine times. The genes are TRBV15 and TRBJ2-2; D gene unclear. CDR1 and CDR2 from the germline V gene are LNHNV and YYDKDF (reference sequence). The CDR3 length is 16 residues. The V end lost 1 base, the J end lost 0 bases, and 9 bases lay between the germline ends. The CDR3 loop is CATSRVLGSNTGELFF. The CDR3 bases are TGTGCCACCAGCAGAGTGCTCGGATCGAACACCGGGGAGCTGTTTTTT.

This clonotype was counted many times. The chain uses TRBV30 and TRBJ2-2; no firm D call. CDR3 size: 14 residues. V lost 4 bases and J lost 0, with 9 bases in between. Germline CDR1 and CDR2: GTSNPN and SVGIG (reference sequence). CDR3: CAWMTWANTGELFF. As DNA, the CDR3 is TGTGCCTGGATGACTTGGGCGAACACCGGGGAGCTGTTTTTT.

The gene calls are TRBV7-9 and TRBJ2-2, with D tentatively TRBD2 (5 bases). The germline V gene encodes CDR1 SEHNR and CDR2 FQNEAQ (reference sequence). The V gene lost 5 bases and the J gene lost 6 bases, with 13 bases spanning the gap. The CDR3 is made up of 14 amino acids. This CDR3 reads CASSPRDRAGELFF. CDR3 bases: TGTGCCAGCAGCCCGAGGGATAGGGCCGGGGAGCTGTTTTTT.